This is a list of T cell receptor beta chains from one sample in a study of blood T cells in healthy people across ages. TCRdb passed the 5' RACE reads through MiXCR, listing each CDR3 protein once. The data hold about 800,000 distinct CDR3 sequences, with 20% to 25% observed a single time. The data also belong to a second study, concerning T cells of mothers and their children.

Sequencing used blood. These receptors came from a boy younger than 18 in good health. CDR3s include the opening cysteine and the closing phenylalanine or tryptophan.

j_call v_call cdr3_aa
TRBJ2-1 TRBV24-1 CATSDLTSDEQFF
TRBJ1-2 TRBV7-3 CASSLSSSSNYGYTF
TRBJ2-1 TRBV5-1 CASSSGQAQFF
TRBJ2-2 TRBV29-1 CSVSGQSTGELFF
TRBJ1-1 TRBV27 CASSLYAPIDRGTEAFF
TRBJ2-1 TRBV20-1 CSALMGRLGGNEQFF
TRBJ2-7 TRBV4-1 CASSHQEWAGNYEQYF
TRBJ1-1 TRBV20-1 CSARGQGGSLATEAFF
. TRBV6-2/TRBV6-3 CASRPGTDPYEQYF
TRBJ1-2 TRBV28 CASSRPETGGVWGYTF
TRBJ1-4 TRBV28 CASRYGGEKLFF
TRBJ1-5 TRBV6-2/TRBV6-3 CASSYVENQPQHF
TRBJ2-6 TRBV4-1 CASSQEPRSGANVLTF
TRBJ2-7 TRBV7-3 CASSLTVDDSYEQYF
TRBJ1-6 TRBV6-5 CASSYSAGGNSPLHF
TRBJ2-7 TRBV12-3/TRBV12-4 CASSLFPQQYEQYF
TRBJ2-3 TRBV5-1 CASSLEKLTDTQYF
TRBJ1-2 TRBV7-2 CASSTYRDNYGYTF
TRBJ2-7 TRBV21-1 CASSNERGCPVSYEQYF
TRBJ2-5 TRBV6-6 CASSRLAGDQETQYF
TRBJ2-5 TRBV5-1 CASSSQGLRETQYF
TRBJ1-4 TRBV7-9 CASSLFAGVGDEKLFF
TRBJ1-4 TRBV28 CASRKQGRDEKLFF
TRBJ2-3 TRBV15 CATSRDRGATTDTQYF
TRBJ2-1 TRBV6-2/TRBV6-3 CASSRGQEQFF
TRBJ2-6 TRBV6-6 CASSKQGPSGANVLTF
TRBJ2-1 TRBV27 CASRGHAGLYNEQFF
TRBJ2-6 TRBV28 CASRRGRSTSGANVLTF
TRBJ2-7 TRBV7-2 CASSWGRTSYEQYF
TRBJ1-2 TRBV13 CASSPPGTHGYTF
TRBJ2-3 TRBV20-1 CSAAGLADADTQYF
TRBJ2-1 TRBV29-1 CSVDEGRPEQFF
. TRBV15 CATSRTSGTVYEQYF
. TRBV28 CASSLHATGTAYEQYF
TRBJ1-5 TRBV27 CASGTAGVEQPQHF
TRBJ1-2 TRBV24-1 CATSRRGDGYTF
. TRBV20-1 CSARDYVGGEQYF
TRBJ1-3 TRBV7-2 CASSFRGRSGDTIYF
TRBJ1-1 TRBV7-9 CASSSPRALVNTEAFF
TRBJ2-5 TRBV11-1 CASSAEFGARKSRETQYF
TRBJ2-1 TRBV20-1 CSAAMLRGLADNEQFF
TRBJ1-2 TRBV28 CASSLWSRGRGGYTF
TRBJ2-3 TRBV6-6 CASSRLGGASTDTQYF
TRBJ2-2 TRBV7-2 CASSRRTSGVANTGELFF
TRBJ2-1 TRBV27 CASSLNGGSRNNEQFF
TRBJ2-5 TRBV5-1 CASSEASGIETQYF
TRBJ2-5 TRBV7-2 CASSLGTGGFYYEETQYF
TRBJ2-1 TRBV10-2 CASSDVLGRGHEQFF
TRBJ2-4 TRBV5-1 CASSLSSPLEDIQYF
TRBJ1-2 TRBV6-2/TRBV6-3 CASSYGANYGYTF
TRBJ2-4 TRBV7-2 CASSLVPPVVKNIQYF
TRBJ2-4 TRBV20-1 CSARDGLAGRHIQYF
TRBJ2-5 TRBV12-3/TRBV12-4 CASSLGPGMGETQYF
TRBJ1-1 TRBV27 CASSSDRGFNTEAFF
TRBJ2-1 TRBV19 CASSPHQTSSYNEQFF
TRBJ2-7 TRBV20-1 CSARVQGSYEQYF
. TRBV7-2 CASSSRQGPLEQYF